This TCR beta chain was obtained from a study of early stage breast cancer tumors. Study context: Among approximately 12 ER+/PR+/HER2- tumors, eight were ductal, four lobular. Study-level results: Commonly generated sequences made up most enriched TCRB sequences shared between patients. Compared with adjacent normal breast, tumors showed approximately 2.5-fold denser, more clonal T cells.

Trimming left V 7 bases short and J 0 bases short, with 9 bases between. The CDR3 sequence is 14 residues long. The germline V gene encodes CDR1 LNHDA and CDR2 SQIVND (reference sequence). A single count supports this clone. Its specificity is not known. Profiling relied on immunoSEQ multiplex PCR, and the TCRdb table lists in-frame clones only, not all of them. The sample has about 6,300 clones; around 73% are singletons. This sequence joins TRBV19 and TRBJ2-2, with D possibly TRBD1 on 6 matching bases. The sample consisted of normal breast tissue next to the tumor. The sequence was obtained from a person aged 40 to 49 with breast cancer. CDR3 loop: CASKRTANTGELFF. The CDR3 coding sequence is TGTGCCAGTAAGAGGACAGCGAACACCGGGGAGCTGTTTTTT.